Listed here is a single TCR beta chain. Its matching antigen is unknown. This record belongs to a study of PD-1 blockade in classical Hodgkin lymphoma. The length of the CDR3 is 17 residues. Germline trimming cut 6 bases from V and 3 bases from J; bases unmatched to any gene: 13. Germline V lookup: CDR1 SGHRS, CDR2 YFSETQ. General study findings and limits: Exclusion was applied to patients who started nivolumab under 1 year after ASCT.

All patients relapsed after autologous stem cell transplantation, and brentuximab vedotin exposure varied. Repertoires were generated with immunoSEQ multiplex PCR, while TCRdb's copy carries only in-frame clones and drops some. The table lists about 40,000 clones, over 55% of them singletons. This TCR was recovered from a human donor with classical Hodgkin lymphoma. Specimen: peripheral blood mononuclear cells (PBMCs), collected at baseline. V usage is TRBV5-1 and J usage is TRBJ2-3; 10 nucleotides line up with TRBD2. CDR3 bases: TGCGCCAGCACCTCTAGCGGGAGTGATCTAAGAACAGATACGCAGTATTTT. Its translation: CASTSSGSDLRTDTQYF.